The 9 T cell receptor beta chains below come from one sample, sequenced in a study of T cell responses to AZD1222 COVID-19 vaccine. Assay used: immunoSEQ multiplex PCR; TCRdb lists only in-frame clones, some missing. Of about 130,000 clones in the sample, roughly 88% were seen once. Sequences were derived from peripheral blood, sampled 28 days after the second AZD1222 dose. The receptors derive from an adult who received the AZD1222 COVID-19 vaccine.

The chain recombines TRBV25-1 with TRBJ1-2; tentative D call: TRBD1 (5 bases). This CDR3 spans 14 amino acids. Germline CDR1 and CDR2: MGHDK and SYGVNS. V lost 6 bases to trimming and J lost 7 bases, with 18 bases between them. The CDR3 DNA sequence: TGTGCCAGCAGACATGGGGGTGGGTCGCTTGGCTACACCTTC. Its protein is CASRHGGGSLGYTF.

The rearrangement joins TRBV5-5 to TRBJ1-2, with 12 bases identical to TRBD1. This CDR3 is 15 amino acids long. V lost 4 bases and J lost 7; bases outside the gene matches: 8. Per germline, CDR1 SGHKS and CDR2 YYEKEE (reference sequence). CDR3 sequence: CASSGTGTGGFGYTF. CDR3 nucleotide sequence: TGTGCCAGCAGCGGGACCGGGACAGGGGGCTTTGGCTACACCTTC. Looking up the rest from reference TRBV5-5 and TRBJ1-2 gives the full variable domain: DAGVTQSPTHLIKTRGQQVTLRCSPISGHKSVSWYQQVLGQGPQFIFQYYEKEERGRGNFPDRFSARQFPNYSSELNVNALLLGDSALYLCASSGTGTGGFGYTFGSGTRLTVV.

The count of this clone is one. The rearrangement uses TRBV6-4 and TRBJ2-3, with D possibly matching TRBD2 (5 bases). The CDR3 totals 13 residues. Germline V gene lookup returns CDR1 MRHNA and CDR2 SNTAGT. The V gene lost 6 bases and the J gene lost 2 bases, with 9 bases spanning the gap. CDR3 nucleotide sequence: TGTGCCAGCAGGGGAGAGATCACAGATACGCAGTATTTT. Translating it yields CASRGEITDTQYF.

The CDR3 protein is CASSSVGASAFPDTQYF. CDR3 DNA sequence: TGTGCCAGCAGCTCAGTCGGGGCTAGCGCCTTCCCAGATACGCAGTATTTT. This chain joins TRBV9 and TRBJ2-3; tentatively, D is TRBD2 (6 bases). Germline CDR1 reads SGDLS; CDR2 reads YYNGEE. There are 17 residues in the CDR3. V was shortened by 4 bases and J by 4 bases, with 22 bases between the two germline ends.

The chain links TRBV27 to TRBJ2-5; D gene ambiguous. The CDR3 covers 14 residues. The germline V and J ends were trimmed by 6 bases and 3 bases, with 14 bases remaining between them. The germline gives CDR1 MNHEY, CDR2 SMNVEV (reference sequence). CDR3 loop: CASSSPAMEETQYF. In DNA form, the CDR3 reads TGTGCCAGCAGCTCCCCGGCGATGGAAGAGACCCAGTACTTC.

As for this clone: At the DNA level, this CDR3 is encoded by other sequences in the same sample as well. V usage is TRBV7-2 and J usage is TRBJ1-6; 7 positions match TRBD1. This CDR3 spans 14 amino acids. Looked up from germline, CDR1 is SGHTA and CDR2 is FQGNSA. Trimming at V came to 3 bases and at J to 5 bases, leaving 1 base not matched to a gene. CDR3 amino acids: CASSLTGNNSPLHF. The CDR3 DNA sequence: TGTGCCAGCAGCTTGACAGGGAATAATTCACCCCTCCACTTT. The full variable domain, its missing parts supplied by reference TRBV7-2 and TRBJ1-6, is GAGVSQSPSNKVTEKGKDVELRCDPISGHTALYWYRQSLGQGLEFLIYFQGNSAPDKSGLPSDRFSAERTGGSVSTLTIQRTQQEDSAVYLCASSLTGNNSPLHFGNGTRLTVT.

The chain couples TRBV28 to TRBJ2-7, with TRBD2 as a possible D gene (6 bases). The CDR3 has 14 residues. In germline, CDR1 is MDHEN, CDR2 SYDVKM. Trimming left V 5 bases short and J 3 bases short, with 14 bases between. CDR3 nucleotides: TGTGCCAGCAGTCCGACGTGGCGGGGCTACGAGCAGTACTTC. Protein sequence: CASSPTWRGYEQYF.

The rearrangement links TRBV6-1 to TRBJ1-6, with 11 nucleotides matching TRBD1. The CDR3 spans 14 residues. V gave up 5 bases and J gave up 18 bases; unmatched junction bases: 12. The V gene's germline CDR1 is MNHNS and CDR2 SASEGT. The CDR3 nucleotides read TGTGCCAGCAGTTCCTGGGACAGGGGGTCTGTCCACCACTTT. This translates into CASSSWDRGSVHHF.

The gene calls are TRBV5-1 and TRBJ2-3; D is ambiguous. In germline, CDR1 is SGHRS, CDR2 YFSETQ. The CDR3 is 15 amino acids. Trimming took 2 bases from V and 0 from J, leaving 10 bases between them. The CDR3 coding sequence is TGCGCCAGCAGCTTTGAGCCGGCTAGCACAGATACGCAGTATTTT. Its translation is CASSFEPASTDTQYF.